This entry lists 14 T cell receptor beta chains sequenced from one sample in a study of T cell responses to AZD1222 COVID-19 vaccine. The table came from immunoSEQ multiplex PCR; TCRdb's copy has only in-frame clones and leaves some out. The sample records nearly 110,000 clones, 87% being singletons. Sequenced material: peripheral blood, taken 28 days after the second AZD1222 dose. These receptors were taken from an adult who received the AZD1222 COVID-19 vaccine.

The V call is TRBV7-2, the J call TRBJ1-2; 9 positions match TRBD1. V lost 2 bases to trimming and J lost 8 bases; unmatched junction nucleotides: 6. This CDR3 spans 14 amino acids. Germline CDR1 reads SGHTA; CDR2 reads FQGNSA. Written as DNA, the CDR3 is TGTGCCAGCAGCTTAATAACAGGGGGCGACGGCTACACCTTC. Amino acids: CASSLITGGDGYTF.

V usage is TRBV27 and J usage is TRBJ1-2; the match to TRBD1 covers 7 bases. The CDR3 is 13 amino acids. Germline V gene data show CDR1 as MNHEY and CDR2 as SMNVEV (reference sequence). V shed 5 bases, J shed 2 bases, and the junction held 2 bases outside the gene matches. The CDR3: CASSQTGNYGYTF. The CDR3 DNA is TGTGCCAGCAGTCAGACAGGGAACTATGGCTACACCTTC.

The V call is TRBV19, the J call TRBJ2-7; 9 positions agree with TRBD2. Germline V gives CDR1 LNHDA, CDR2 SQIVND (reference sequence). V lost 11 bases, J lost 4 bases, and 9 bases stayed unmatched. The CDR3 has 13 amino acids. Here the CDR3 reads CASASLAGYEQYF. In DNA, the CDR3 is TGTGCCTCGGCCAGCCTAGCGGGGTACGAGCAGTACTTC.

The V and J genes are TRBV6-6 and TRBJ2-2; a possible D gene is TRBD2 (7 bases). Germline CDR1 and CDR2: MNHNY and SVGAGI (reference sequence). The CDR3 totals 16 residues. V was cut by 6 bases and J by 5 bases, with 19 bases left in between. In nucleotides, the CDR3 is TGTGCCAGCAGCCCCGCGGGGGCGAAGGATACCGGGGAGCTGTTTTTT. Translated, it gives CASSPAGAKDTGELFF.

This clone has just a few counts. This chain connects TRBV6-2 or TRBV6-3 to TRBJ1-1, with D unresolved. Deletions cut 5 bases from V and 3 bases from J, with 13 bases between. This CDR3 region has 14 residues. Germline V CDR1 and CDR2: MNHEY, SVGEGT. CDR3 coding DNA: TGTGCCAGCAGTCTTCGCCGTACGGACACTGAAGCTTTCTTT. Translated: CASSLRRTDTEAFF.

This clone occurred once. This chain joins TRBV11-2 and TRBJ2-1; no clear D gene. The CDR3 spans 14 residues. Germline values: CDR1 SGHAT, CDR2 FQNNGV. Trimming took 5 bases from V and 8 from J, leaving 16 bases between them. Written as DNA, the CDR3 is TGTGCCAGCAGCCACCCGCCTGCTAGGGATGAGCAGTTCTTC. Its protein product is CASSHPPARDEQFF.

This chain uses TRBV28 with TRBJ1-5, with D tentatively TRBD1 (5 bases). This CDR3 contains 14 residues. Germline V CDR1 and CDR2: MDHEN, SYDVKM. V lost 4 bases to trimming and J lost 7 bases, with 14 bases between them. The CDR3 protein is CASSSGGSQQPQHF. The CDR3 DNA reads TGTGCCAGCAGTTCTGGGGGTTCACAGCAGCCCCAGCATTTT.

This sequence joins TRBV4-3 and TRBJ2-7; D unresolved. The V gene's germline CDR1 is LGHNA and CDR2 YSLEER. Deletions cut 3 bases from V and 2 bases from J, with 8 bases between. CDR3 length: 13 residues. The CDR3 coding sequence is TGCGCCAGCAGCCAGTCAGTTGCCTACGAGCAGTACTTC. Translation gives CASSQSVAYEQYF.

CDR3 coding DNA: TGTGCCAGCAGCGGGACAGTGAACACTGAAGCTTTCTTT. Residues: CASSGTVNTEAFF. The rearrangement joins TRBV6-2 or TRBV6-3 to TRBJ1-1; 7 nucleotides agree with TRBD1. The CDR3 totals 13 residues. From germline, CDR1 is MNHEY and CDR2 SVGEGT. The V and J ends lost 6 bases and 0 bases, in that order; junction bases with no gene match: 1.

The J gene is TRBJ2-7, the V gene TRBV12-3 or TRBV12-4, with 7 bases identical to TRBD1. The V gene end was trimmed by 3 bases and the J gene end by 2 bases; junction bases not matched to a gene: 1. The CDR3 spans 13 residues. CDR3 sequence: CASSLGQPYEQYF. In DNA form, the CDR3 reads TGTGCCAGCAGTTTGGGACAGCCCTACGAGCAGTACTTC.

CDR3 sequence (DNA): TGTGCCAGTAGTACGGCAGGGGGCTGGACTGAAGCTTTCTTT. Its protein is CASSTAGGWTEAFF. The chain links TRBV19 to TRBJ1-1; 8 nucleotides agree with TRBD1. Trimming removed 4 bases from V and 5 bases from J; junction bases left unmatched: 6. The germline CDR1 and CDR2 sequences are LNHDA and SQIVND (reference sequence). The CDR3 contains 14 residues.

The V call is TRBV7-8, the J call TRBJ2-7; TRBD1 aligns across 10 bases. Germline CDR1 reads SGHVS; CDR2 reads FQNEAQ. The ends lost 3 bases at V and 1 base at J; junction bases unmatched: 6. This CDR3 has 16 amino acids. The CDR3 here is CASSFGTGASSYEQYF. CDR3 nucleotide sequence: TGTGCCAGCAGCTTTGGGACAGGGGCCAGTTCCTACGAGCAGTACTTC.

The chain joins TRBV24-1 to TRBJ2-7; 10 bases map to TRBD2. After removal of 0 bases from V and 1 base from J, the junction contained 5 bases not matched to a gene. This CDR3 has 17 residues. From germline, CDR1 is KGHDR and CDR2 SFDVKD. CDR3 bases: TGTGCCACCAGTGATTTGAGAGCGGGGGGGCGGTCCTACGAGCAGTACTTC. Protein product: CATSDLRAGGRSYEQYF.

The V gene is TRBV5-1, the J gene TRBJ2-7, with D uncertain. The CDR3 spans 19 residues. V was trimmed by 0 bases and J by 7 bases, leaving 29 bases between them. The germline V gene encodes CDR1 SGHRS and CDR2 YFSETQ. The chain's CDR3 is CASSLVLLSRQRTSFEQYF. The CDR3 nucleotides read TGCGCCAGCAGCTTGGTCTTATTGTCGCGGCAGCGCACTTCTTTTGAGCAGTACTTC.